This TCR beta chain was obtained from a study of technical replicates of blood from a handful of donors. Profiled with immunoSEQ multiplex PCR; TCRdb holds only in-frame clones, not every one. This sample has tens of thousands of clones, with roughly 92% found just once. V lost 0 bases to trimming and J lost 1 base, with 8 bases between them. Per germline, CDR1 SGDLS and CDR2 YYNGEE. The CDR3 is 15 amino acids. The clonotype originates from a human donor in good health. The chain has TRBV9 and TRBJ2-1, with a tentative D call TRBD2 (6 bases). The sequencing sample was made of T cells isolated from PBMCs. The CDR3 sequence is CASSVGGTSYNEQFF. CDR3 in DNA: TGTGCCAGCAGCGTAGGGGGGACTTCCTACAATGAGCAGTTCTTC.